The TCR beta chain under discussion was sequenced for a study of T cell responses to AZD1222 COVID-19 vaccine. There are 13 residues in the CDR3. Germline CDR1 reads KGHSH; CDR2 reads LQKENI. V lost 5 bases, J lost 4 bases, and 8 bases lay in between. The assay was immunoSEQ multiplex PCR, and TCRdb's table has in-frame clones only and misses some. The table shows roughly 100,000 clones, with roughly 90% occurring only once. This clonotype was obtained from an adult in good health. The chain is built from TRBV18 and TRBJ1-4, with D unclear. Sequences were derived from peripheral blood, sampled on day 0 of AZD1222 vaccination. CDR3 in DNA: TGTGCCAGCTCAAGACAAAGTAATGAAAAACTGTTTTTT. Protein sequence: CASSRQSNEKLFF.